A selection of T cell receptor beta chains follows, all from one sample in a study of shared clonotypes between healthy human individuals. Data came from immunoSEQ multiplex PCR; TCRdb stores just in-frame clones and leaves some out. The sample has 600,000 or so clones, nearly 98% seen once. The specimen was naive CD8+ T cells sorted from blood. Receptor source: a young man in good health. Both conserved end residues are trimmed from each CDR3. Each record gives: V gene, J gene, D gene, CDR3 protein. D genes are given only for firm matches.

TRBV2	TRBJ2-7	NA	ASTGNEQY
TRBV27	TRBJ2-2	NA	ASRGAGELF
TRBV5-4	TRBJ2-7	NA	ASSINNYEQY
TRBV27	TRBJ1-2	TRBD1	ASSLSGTGHYGYT
TRBV7-9	TRBJ2-2	NA	ASTPGTLDTGELF
TRBV30	TRBJ2-7	NA	AWSITYEQY
TRBV12-5	TRBJ2-1	NA	ASGRGAWHEQF
TRBV19	TRBJ2-7	NA	ASSIVQGGTEQY
TRBV15	TRBJ2-5	TRBD2	ATSRVGSGRAGETQY
TRBV29-1	TRBJ2-1	NA	SAKGGLDNEQF
TRBV7-9	TRBJ2-5	NA	ASSLVGSETQY
TRBV7-8	TRBJ2-7	NA	ASSLESAVDTYEQY
TRBV7-8	TRBJ1-2	TRBD1	ASSLFGVGDRGLNGYT